The clone carrying this T cell receptor beta chain showed up many times. Its antigen is still unknown. The CDR3 length is 12 residues. V was trimmed by 7 bases and J by 4 bases, leaving 13 bases between them. Germline CDR1 reads DFQATT; CDR2 reads SNEGSKA (reference sequence). The source of the sample is a study of T cells after yellow fever vaccination. Study-level points and caveats: Primary-vaccination clones mostly resurfaced post-booster (under 98% CD4, under 90% CD8).

5'RACE template switching generated TCR cDNA, adding a universal primer site and UMIs. A single record per CDR3 protein comes from TCRdb applying MiXCR to the 5' RACE reads. This sample yields a few hundred thousand distinct CDR3 sequences, of which less than 9% are seen a single time; approximately 0.84% belongs to the top ten. The sequence was collected from a man between 25 and 39 years old who received the YFV17D yellow fever vaccine. The chain joins TRBV20-1 to TRBJ2-5, with D possibly matching TRBD2 (6 bases). Here the sequenced sample was CD4+ T cells sorted from PBMCs, taken 15 days after the yellow fever booster vaccination. CDR3 in DNA: TGCAGTGTTACGGGAGCCGGAGAGACCCAGTACTTC. As protein: CSVTGAGETQYF.